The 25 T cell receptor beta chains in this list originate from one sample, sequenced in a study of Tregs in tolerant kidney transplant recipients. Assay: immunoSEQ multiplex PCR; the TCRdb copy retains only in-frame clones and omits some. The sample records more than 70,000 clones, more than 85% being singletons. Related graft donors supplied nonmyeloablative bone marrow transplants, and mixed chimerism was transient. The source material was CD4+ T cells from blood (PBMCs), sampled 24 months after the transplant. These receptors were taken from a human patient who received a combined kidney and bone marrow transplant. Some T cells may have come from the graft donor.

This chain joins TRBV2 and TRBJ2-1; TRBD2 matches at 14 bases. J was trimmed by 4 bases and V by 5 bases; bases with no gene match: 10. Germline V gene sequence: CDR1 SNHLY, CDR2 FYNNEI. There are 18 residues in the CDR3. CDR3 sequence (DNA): TGTGCCAGCAGTACCCAACGGACTAGCGGGGGGTCTTACAATGAGCAGTTCTTC. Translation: CASSTQRTSGGSYNEQFF.

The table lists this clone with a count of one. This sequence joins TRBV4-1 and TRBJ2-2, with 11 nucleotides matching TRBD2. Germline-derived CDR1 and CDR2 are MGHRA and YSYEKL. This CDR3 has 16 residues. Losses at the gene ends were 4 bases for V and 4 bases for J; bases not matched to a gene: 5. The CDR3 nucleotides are TGCGCCAGCAGCCGATTAGCGGGAGGGGGCACCGGGGAGCTGTTTTTT. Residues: CASSRLAGGGTGELFF.

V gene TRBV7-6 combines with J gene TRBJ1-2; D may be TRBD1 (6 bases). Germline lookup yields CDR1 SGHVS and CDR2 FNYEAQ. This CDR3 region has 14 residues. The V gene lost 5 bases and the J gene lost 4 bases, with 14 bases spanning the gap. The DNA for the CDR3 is TGTGCCAGCAGCCCAAACGGACAGATCTATGGCTACACCTTC. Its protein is CASSPNGQIYGYTF. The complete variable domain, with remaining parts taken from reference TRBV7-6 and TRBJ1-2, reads GAGVSQSPRYKVTKRGQDVALRCDPISGHVSLYWYRQALGQGPEFLTYFNYEAQQDKSGLPNDRFSAERPEGSISTLTIQRTEQRDSAMYRCASSPNGQIYGYTFGSGTRLTVV.

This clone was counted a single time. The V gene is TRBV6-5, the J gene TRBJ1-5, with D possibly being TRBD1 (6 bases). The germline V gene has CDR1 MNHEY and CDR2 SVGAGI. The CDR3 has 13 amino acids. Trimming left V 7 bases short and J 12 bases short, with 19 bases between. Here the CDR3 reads CASNPGGRLDQHF. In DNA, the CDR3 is TGTGCCAGCAATCCGGGGGGCCGATTGGACCAGCATTTT.

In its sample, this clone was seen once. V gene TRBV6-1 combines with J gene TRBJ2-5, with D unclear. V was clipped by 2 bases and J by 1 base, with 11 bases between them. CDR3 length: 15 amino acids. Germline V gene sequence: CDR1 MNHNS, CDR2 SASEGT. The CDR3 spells CASSEFVQFQETQYF. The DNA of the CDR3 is TGTGCCAGCAGTGAATTCGTACAGTTCCAAGAGACCCAGTACTTC.

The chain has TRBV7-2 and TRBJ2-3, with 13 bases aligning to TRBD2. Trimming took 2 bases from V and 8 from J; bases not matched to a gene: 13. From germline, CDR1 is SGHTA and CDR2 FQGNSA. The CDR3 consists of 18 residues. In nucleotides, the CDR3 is TGTGCCAGCAGCTTATCATCGGGACTAGCGGGGAGGGGAGGTACGCAGTATTTT. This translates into CASSLSSGLAGRGGTQYF.

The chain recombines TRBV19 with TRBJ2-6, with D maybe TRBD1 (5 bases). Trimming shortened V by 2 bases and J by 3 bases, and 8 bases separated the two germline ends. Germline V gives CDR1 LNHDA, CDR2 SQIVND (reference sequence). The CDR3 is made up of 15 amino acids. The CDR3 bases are TGTGCCAGTAGTATACAGGGTAGTGGGGCCAACGTCCTGACTTTC. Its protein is CASSIQGSGANVLTF.

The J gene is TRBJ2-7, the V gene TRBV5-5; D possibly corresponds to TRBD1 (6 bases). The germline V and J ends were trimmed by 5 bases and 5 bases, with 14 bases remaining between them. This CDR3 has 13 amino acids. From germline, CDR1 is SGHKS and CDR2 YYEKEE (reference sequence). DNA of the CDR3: TGTGCCAGCAGATGGATCCAGGGGAACGAGCAGTACTTC. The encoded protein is CASRWIQGNEQYF.

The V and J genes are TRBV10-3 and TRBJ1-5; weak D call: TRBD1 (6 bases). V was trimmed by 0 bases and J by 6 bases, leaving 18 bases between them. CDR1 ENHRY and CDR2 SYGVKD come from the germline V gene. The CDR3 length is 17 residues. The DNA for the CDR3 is TGTGCCATCAGTGAGTCTGAGACAGGTGGGCTTAGTCAGCCCCAGCATTTT. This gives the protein CAISESETGGLSQPQHF.

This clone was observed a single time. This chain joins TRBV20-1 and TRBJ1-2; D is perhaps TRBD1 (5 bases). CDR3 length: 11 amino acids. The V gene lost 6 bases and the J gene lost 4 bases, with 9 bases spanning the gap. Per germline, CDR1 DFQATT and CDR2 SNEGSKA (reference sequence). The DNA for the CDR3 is TGCAGTGCCTCAGGGCCCTATGGCTACACCTTC. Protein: CSASGPYGYTF.

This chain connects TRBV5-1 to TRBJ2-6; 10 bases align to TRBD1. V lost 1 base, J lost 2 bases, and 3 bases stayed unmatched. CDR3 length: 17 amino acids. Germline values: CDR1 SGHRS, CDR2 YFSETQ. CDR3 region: CASSLWGTGAGANVLTF. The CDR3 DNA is TGCGCCAGCAGCTTGTGGGGGACAGGGGCTGGGGCCAACGTCCTGACTTTC.

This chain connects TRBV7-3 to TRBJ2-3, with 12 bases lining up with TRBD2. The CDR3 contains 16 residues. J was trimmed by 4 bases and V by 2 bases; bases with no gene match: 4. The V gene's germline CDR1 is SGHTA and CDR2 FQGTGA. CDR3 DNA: TGTGCCAGCAGCTTACAGACTAGCGGGAGCGCAGATACGCAGTATTTT. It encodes CASSLQTSGSADTQYF. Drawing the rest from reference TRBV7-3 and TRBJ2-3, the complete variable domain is GAGVSQTPSNKVTEKGKYVELRCDPISGHTALYWYRQSLGQGPEFLIYFQGTGAADDSGLPNDRFFAVRPEGSVSTLKIQRTERGDSAVYLCASSLQTSGSADTQYFGPGTRLTVL.

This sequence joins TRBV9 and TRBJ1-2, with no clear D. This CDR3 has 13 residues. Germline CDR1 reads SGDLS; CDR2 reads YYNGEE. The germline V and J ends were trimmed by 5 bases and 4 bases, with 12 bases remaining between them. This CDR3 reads CASRDKRGYGYTF. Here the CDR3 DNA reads TGTGCCAGCAGGGATAAACGGGGCTATGGCTACACCTTC.

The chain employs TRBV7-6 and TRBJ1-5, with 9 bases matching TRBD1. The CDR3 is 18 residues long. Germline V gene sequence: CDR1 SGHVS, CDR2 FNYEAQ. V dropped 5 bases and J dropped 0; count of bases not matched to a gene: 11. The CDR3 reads CASSLRTGDGYSNQPQHF. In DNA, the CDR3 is TGTGCCAGCAGCCTTCGGACAGGGGACGGGTATAGCAATCAGCCCCAGCATTTT.

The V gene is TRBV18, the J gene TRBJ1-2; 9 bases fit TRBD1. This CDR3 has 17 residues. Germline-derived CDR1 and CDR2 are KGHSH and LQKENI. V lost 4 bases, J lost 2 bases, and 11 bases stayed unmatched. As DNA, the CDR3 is TGTGCCAGCTCACTGGGGACAGGGCGCCACAAGAACTATGGCTACACCTTC. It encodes CASSLGTGRHKNYGYTF.

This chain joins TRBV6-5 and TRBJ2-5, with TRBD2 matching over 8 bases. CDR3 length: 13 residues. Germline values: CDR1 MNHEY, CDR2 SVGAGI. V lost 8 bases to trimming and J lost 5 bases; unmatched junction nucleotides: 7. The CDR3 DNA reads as TGTGCCAGCTGCCGGGGGGGTGGGGAGACCCAGTACTTC. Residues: CASCRGGGETQYF.

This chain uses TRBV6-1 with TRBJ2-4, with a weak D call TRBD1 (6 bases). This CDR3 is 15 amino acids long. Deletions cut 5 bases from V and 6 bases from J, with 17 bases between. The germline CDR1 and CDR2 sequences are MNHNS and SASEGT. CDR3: CASSPSGQLGNIQYF. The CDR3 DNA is TGTGCCAGCAGTCCATCCGGACAGCTCGGAAACATTCAGTACTTC.

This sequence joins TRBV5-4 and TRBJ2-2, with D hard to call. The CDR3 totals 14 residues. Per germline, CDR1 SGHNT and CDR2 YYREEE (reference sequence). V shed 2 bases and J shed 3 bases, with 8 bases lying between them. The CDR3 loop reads CASSFDSYTGELFF. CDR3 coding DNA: TGTGCCAGCAGCTTCGACTCTTACACCGGGGAGCTGTTTTTT. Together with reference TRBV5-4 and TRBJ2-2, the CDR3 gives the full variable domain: ETGVTQSPTHLIKTRGQQVTLRCSSQSGHNTVSWYQQALGQGPQFIFQYYREEENGRGNFPPRFSGLQFPNYSSELNVNALELDDSALYLCASSFDSYTGELFFGEGSRLTVL.

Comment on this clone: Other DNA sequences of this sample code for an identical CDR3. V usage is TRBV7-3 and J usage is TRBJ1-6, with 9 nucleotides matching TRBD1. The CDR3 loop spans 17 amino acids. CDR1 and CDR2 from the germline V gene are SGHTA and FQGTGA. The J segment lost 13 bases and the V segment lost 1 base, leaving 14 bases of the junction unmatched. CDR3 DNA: TGTGCCAGCAGCTTAAGGGGTGCGGGACAGGGACCTTCCCCCCTCCACTTT. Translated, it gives CASSLRGAGQGPSPLHF.

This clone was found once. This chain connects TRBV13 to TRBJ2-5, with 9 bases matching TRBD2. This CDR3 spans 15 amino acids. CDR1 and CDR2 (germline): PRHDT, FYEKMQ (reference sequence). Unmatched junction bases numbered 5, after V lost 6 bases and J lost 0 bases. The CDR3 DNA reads TGTGCCAGCAGAATAGCGGGGGCGTACCAAGAGACCCAGTACTTC. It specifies CASRIAGAYQETQYF.

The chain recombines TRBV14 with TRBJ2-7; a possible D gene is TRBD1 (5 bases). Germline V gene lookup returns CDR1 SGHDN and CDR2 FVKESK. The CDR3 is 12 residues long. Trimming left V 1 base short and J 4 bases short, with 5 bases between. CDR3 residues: CASSQAGYEQYF. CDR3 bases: TGTGCCAGCAGCCAAGCAGGGTACGAGCAGTACTTC. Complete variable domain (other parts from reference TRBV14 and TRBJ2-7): EAGVTQFPSHSVIEKGQTVTLRCDPISGHDNLYWYRRVMGKEIKFLLHFVKESKQDESGMPNNRFLAERTGGTYSTLKVQPAELEDSGVYFCASSQAGYEQYFGPGTRLTVT.

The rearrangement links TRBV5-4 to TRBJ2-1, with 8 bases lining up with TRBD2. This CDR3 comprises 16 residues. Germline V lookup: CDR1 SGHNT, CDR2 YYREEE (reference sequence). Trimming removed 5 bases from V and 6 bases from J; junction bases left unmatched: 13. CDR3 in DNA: TGTGCCAGCAGAGAGGGATTAGCGGGGCTAGGCAATGAGCAGTTCTTC. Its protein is CASREGLAGLGNEQFF.

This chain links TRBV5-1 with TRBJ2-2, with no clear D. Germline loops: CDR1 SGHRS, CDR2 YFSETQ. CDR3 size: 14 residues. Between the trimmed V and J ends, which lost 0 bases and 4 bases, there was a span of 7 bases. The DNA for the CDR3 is TGCGCCAGCAGCTTGGTCCAGGCCACCGGGGAGCTGTTTTTT. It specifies CASSLVQATGELFF.

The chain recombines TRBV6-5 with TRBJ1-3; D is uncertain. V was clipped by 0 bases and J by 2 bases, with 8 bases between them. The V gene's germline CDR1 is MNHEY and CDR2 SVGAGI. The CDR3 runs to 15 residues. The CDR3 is CASSYSEGTGNTIYF. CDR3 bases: TGTGCCAGCAGTTACTCGGAGGGAACTGGAAACACCATATATTTT.

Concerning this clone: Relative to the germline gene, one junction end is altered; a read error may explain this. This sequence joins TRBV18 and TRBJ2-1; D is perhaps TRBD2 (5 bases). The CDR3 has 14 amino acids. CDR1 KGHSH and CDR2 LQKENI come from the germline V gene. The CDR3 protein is CASSPEVRQTPGIF. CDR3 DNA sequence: TGTGCCAGCTCACCAGAGGTTCGCCAGACCCCCGGGATCTTC. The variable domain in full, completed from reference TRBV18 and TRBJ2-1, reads NAGVMQNPRHLVRRRGQEARLRCSPMKGHSHVYWYRQLPEEGLKFMVYLQKENIIDESGMPKERFSAEFPKEGPSILRIQQVVRGDSAAYFCASSPEVRQTPGIFGPGTRLTVL.